This T cell receptor beta chain emerged from a study of cytomegalovirus exposure and HLA in healthy donors. Study-level points and caveats: It was assumed in the presence/absence analyses that sequencing depth was roughly uniform across donors. A missense variant in DCLRE1C was later tied to TCR beta V- and J-gene trimming.

Trimming cost V 4 bases and J 11 bases; bases outside gene matches: 9. Germline V gene sequence: CDR1 SGHRS, CDR2 YFSETQ. The CDR3 is 15 amino acids. As regards this clone: What it recognizes is unknown.

The PCR ran on 60 Vbeta and 13 Jbeta primers. Profiled with immunoSEQ multiplex PCR; TCRdb holds only in-frame clones, not every one. The data hold about 250,000 clones, with 78% observed a single time. The specimen was PBMCs. This TCR derives from a boy younger than 18 in good health and CMV-seronegative. V usage is TRBV5-1 and J usage is TRBJ2-2; TRBD2 agrees at 12 bases. The CDR3 loop is CASSLGTSGQVELFF. The CDR3 DNA reads as TGCGCCAGCAGCCTAGGGACTAGCGGGCAGGTAGAGCTGTTTTTT.